The entry that follows covers one TCR beta chain sequence. This specimen comes from a study of blood T cell repertoires in COVID-19. At the level of the study: Acute and convalescent COVID-19 samples came from the United States, Italy and Spain.

Participants were aged 18 to 89 years, lived in some 23 US areas, and enrolled virtually. J was trimmed by 5 bases and V by 1 base; bases with no gene match: 16. This CDR3 spans 18 amino acids. Germline V gene lookup returns CDR1 LGHNA and CDR2 YSLEER. Generated by immunoSEQ multiplex PCR, the TCRdb table keeps only in-frame clones and is missing some. This table has 470,000 or so clones, nearly 90% appearing once. The J gene is TRBJ1-2, the V gene TRBV4-3, with 7 bases identical to TRBD1. This TCR came from a woman under 30 with acute COVID-19. Sequencing was performed on PBMCs or T cells enriched from blood (not recorded which). The CDR3 DNA is TGCGCCAGCAGCCAAGGAATTGACAGGGAGAAAATGGGGTATGGCTACACCTTC. It encodes CASSQGIDREKMGYGYTF.